The 11 T cell receptor beta chains in this list originate from one sample, sequenced in a study of control samples from healthy donors and cancer patients. Clones were sequenced by immunoSEQ multiplex PCR, and TCRdb holds only the in-frame ones, with some missing. The sample lists some 130,000 clones, approximately 90% occurring once. The sample comprised blood. These receptor sequences come from a woman aged 25 to 39 in good health.

V and J are TRBV20-1 and TRBJ2-3; D gene ambiguous. CDR3 length: 11 amino acids. Germline V gene lookup returns CDR1 DFQATT and CDR2 SNEGSKA (reference sequence). The V gene lost 7 bases and the J gene lost 5 bases, with 10 bases spanning the gap. CDR3 in DNA: TGCAGTGGGCTAACTGGAGATACGCAGTATTTT. Encoded protein: CSGLTGDTQYF.

The V and J genes are TRBV30 and TRBJ1-2; weak D call: TRBD1 (6 bases). V was trimmed by 3 bases and J by 4 bases, leaving 12 bases between them. Per the germline V gene, CDR1 is GTSNPN and CDR2 is SVGIG (reference sequence). This CDR3 contains 13 residues. The CDR3 DNA is TGTGCCTGGAGGAGTAGGGGGGTCTATGGCTACACCTTC. This gives the protein CAWRSRGVYGYTF. Full variable domain (remainder filled in from reference TRBV30 and TRBJ1-2): SQTIHQWPATLVQPVGSPLSLECTVEGTSNPNLYWYRQAAGRGLQLLFYSVGIGQISSEVPQNLSASRPQDRQFILSSKKLLLSDSGFYLCAWRSRGVYGYTFGSGTRLTVV.

The chain combines TRBV11-2 with TRBJ1-1, with TRBD1 matching 8 bases. V lost 2 bases to trimming and J lost 4 bases; unmatched junction nucleotides: 6. From germline, CDR1 is SGHAT and CDR2 FQNNGV. The CDR3 consists of 15 residues. The CDR3 region is CASSLQGADFTEAFF. The DNA of the CDR3 is TGTGCCAGCAGCTTACAGGGGGCGGATTTCACTGAAGCTTTCTTT.

The chain has TRBV19 and TRBJ1-4, with a possible D match to TRBD1 (5 bases). The CDR3 spans 16 residues. Germline V lookup: CDR1 LNHDA, CDR2 SQIVND (reference sequence). V was shortened by 6 bases and J by 0 bases, with 14 bases between the two germline ends. CDR3 loop: CASRGLSTATNEKLFF. The CDR3, as DNA: TGTGCCAGTAGGGGACTTTCCACGGCAACTAATGAAAAACTGTTTTTT.

The chain has TRBV6-6 and TRBJ1-4; D is ambiguous. CDR1 and CDR2 from the germline V gene are MNHNY and SVGAGI (reference sequence). V shed 0 bases and J shed 8 bases, with 10 bases lying between them. The CDR3 is 14 amino acids. CDR3 amino acids: CASSYSDVGEKLFF. CDR3 nucleotide sequence: TGTGCCAGCAGTTACTCGGACGTGGGCGAAAAACTGTTTTTT.

This chain links TRBV3-1 (or the pseudogene TRBV3-2) with TRBJ2-7, with a tentative D call TRBD2 (7 bases). The V end lost 1 base, the J end lost 6 bases, and 10 bases lay between the germline ends. This CDR3 is 13 amino acids long. Germline CDR1 and CDR2: LGHDT and YNNKEL (reference sequence). The CDR3 loop is CASSQGGGGEQYF. For the CDR3, the DNA is TGTGCCAGCAGCCAAGGCGGGGGCGGCGAGCAGTACTTC.

The V gene is TRBV1, the J gene TRBJ2-7; the table names TRBD2, a call not compared with the DNA. TRBV1 is marked as a pseudogene. The CDR3 covers 11 residues. CDR3 in DNA: TGCACCAGCAGCCGAGCCTACGAGCAGTACTTC. Translating gives CTSSRAYEQYF.

J is TRBJ1-2 and V is TRBV4-1, with D possibly matching TRBD1 (5 bases). Trimming left V 6 bases short and J 8 bases short, with 19 bases between. Germline lookup yields CDR1 MGHRA and CDR2 YSYEKL. The CDR3 spans 14 residues. Here the CDR3 DNA reads TGCGCCAGCAGTTCCAGGGAAGTTTCGGAAGGCTACACCTTC. Translation: CASSSREVSEGYTF.

This clone showed up just a few times. The chain links TRBV2 to TRBJ2-2; D might be TRBD1 (6 bases). The CDR3 is 16 residues long. CDR1 SNHLY and CDR2 FYNNEI come from the germline V gene. The ends were cut back, 1 base at V and 3 bases at J, with 12 bases in the middle. CDR3 nucleotides: TGTGCCAGCAGTGAAGAAAGGGGGACGCACACCGGGGAGCTGTTTTTT. As protein: CASSEERGTHTGELFF.

The chain recombines TRBV28 with TRBJ1-2, with 9 positions matching TRBD1. CDR1 MDHEN and CDR2 SYDVKM come from the germline V gene. This CDR3 is 12 amino acids long. The V and J ends lost 3 bases and 13 bases, in that order; junction bases with no gene match: 6. The CDR3 nucleotides read TGTGCCAGCAGTTTCCCGGGACAGGGTGTCACCTTC. Translated, it gives CASSFPGQGVTF.

Only a few counts were recorded for this clone. The CDR3, as DNA: TGTGCCAGCCTAGGGACTAAGCAGTTCTTC. Translating gives CASLGTKQFF. The V gene is TRBV28, the J gene TRBJ2-1; 7 nucleotides line up with TRBD2. This CDR3 has 10 amino acids. V was pared by 8 bases and J by 11 bases, with 3 bases of the junction left unmatched. The germline V gene has CDR1 MDHEN and CDR2 SYDVKM. Filled out from reference TRBV28 and TRBJ2-1, the complete variable domain reads DVKVTQSSRYLVKRTGEKVFLECVQDMDHENMFWYRQDPGLGLRLIYFSYDVKMKEKGDIPEGYSVSREKKERFSLILESASTNQTSMYLCASLGTKQFFGPGTRLTVL.